The sequence of this T cell receptor beta chain was determined in a study of control samples from healthy donors and cancer patients. Trimming took off 3 bases at V and 7 bases at J, with 6 bases between the two ends. CDR3 length equals 12 residues. Per the germline V gene, CDR1 is SNHLY and CDR2 is FYNNEI. Here immunoSEQ multiplex PCR was the method, and the copy in TCRdb shows in-frame clones only, minus some. The sample comprises 150,000 to 200,000 clones, over 85% of which are singletons, and around 9.3% rests with the top ten. Only a few counts were recorded for this clone. The J gene is TRBJ1-4, the V gene TRBV2, with D uncertain. Sequenced input: blood. The source is a woman aged 40 to 50 in good health. In DNA form, the CDR3 reads TGTGCCAGCAGTGAGGAGGGTGAAAAACTGTTTTTT. The encoded protein is CASSEEGEKLFF.